These 14 T cell receptor beta chains were sequenced from one sample in a study of CD8+ T cells in alopecia areata. TCR sequencing used cDNA made by reverse transcription of extracted RNA. Only in-frame clones appear in the TCRdb table, and some are missing; sequencing was by immunoSEQ multiplex PCR. This sample has roughly 190,000 clones, with roughly three fifths found just once. The treatment was: oral pan-JAK inhibitor, 5-10 mg twice daily. The sample in question was CD4+ T cells sorted from blood, obtained at week 4, from a patient treated with tofacitinib. Receptors originate from a human donor with alopecia areata.

A few counts support this clone. The chain recombines TRBV5-4 with TRBJ1-1; a weak D match, TRBD1 (5 bases). The germline V gene has CDR1 SGHNT and CDR2 YYREEE (reference sequence). The CDR3 extends over 14 amino acids. Trimming took off 3 bases at V and 1 base at J, with 10 bases between the two ends. CDR3 protein: CASSSQGGNTEAFF. CDR3 sequence (DNA): TGTGCCAGCAGCTCCCAGGGTGGGAACACTGAAGCTTTCTTT.

In the case of this clone: In the same sample, other DNA sequences code for this CDR3. V usage is TRBV5-1 and J usage is TRBJ2-5, with TRBD1 matching 8 bases. This CDR3 is 14 amino acids long. Losses at the gene ends were 4 bases for V and 2 bases for J; bases not matched to a gene: 4. Germline V gene lookup returns CDR1 SGHRS and CDR2 YFSETQ. The CDR3 is CASSPGQGQETQYF. As DNA, the CDR3 is TGCGCCAGCAGCCCAGGACAGGGTCAAGAGACCCAGTACTTC.

This clone came up a few times. The rearrangement joins TRBV5-1 to TRBJ2-4; 7 bases are a match to TRBD2. CDR1 is SGHRS and CDR2 is YFSETQ in the germline V gene. Trimming at V came to 6 bases and at J to 1 base, leaving 10 bases not matched to a gene. This CDR3 region has 16 residues. Written as DNA, the CDR3 is TGCGCCAGCACCGAGACGGCCGGGGGGGCCAAAAACATTCAGTACTTC. Protein sequence: CASTETAGGAKNIQYF.

This clone was seen more than once but under ten times. The chain employs TRBV11-1 and TRBJ2-7; TRBD1 matches at 8 bases. The CDR3 loop spans 14 amino acids. After removal of 3 bases from V and 6 bases from J, the junction contained 7 bases not matched to a gene. The germline gives CDR1 SGHAT, CDR2 FQDESV (reference sequence). CDR3: CASSLTGEKGEQYF. CDR3 bases: TGTGCCAGCAGCTTGACAGGGGAGAAAGGCGAGCAGTACTTC.

The rearrangement links TRBV29-1 to TRBJ2-3; 7 bases fit TRBD2. V was clipped by 4 bases and J by 5 bases; unmatched bases: 9. The CDR3 sequence is 14 residues long. Germline V lookup: CDR1 SQVTM, CDR2 ANQGSEA. In DNA form, the CDR3 reads TGCAGCGTTGGGCCCGGGGGGTTCATAGATACGCAGTATTTT. It translates to CSVGPGGFIDTQYF.

V is TRBV5-6 and J is TRBJ1-5; no clear D. The V gene's germline CDR1 is SGHDT and CDR2 YYEEEE. The CDR3 contains 14 residues. The V end was cut by 4 bases, the J end by 1 base, with 9 bases between. This chain's CDR3 is CASSEGMSNQPQHF. The CDR3 DNA is TGTGCCAGCAGCGAGGGTATGAGCAATCAGCCCCAGCATTTT.

This clone came up a few times. The chain uses TRBV7-9 and TRBJ1-2; 7 nucleotides match TRBD1. CDR3 length equals 13 residues. The J segment lost 8 bases and the V segment lost 6 bases, leaving 9 bases of the junction unmatched. Looked up from germline, CDR1 is SEHNR and CDR2 is FQNEAQ (reference sequence). The CDR3 nucleotides are TGTGCCAGCAGTTATACAGGGGCCGAGGGCTACACCTTC. Translated, it gives CASSYTGAEGYTF.

About this clone itself: Other DNA sequences in this sample translate to the same CDR3. The chain links TRBV6-5 to TRBJ1-2; 10 nucleotides line up with TRBD1. V shed 6 bases, J shed 4 bases, and the junction held 2 bases outside the gene matches. CDR1 is MNHEY and CDR2 is SVGAGI in the germline V gene. CDR3 length: 13 amino acids. CDR3 in amino acids: CASSRTGGYGYTF. In nucleotides, the CDR3 is TGTGCCAGCAGCCGGACAGGGGGCTATGGCTACACCTTC.

This clone was recorded a few times. V and J are TRBV2 and TRBJ1-1, with a possible D match to TRBD1 (5 bases). Trimming pared 1 base from V and 3 bases from J, leaving 12 bases between. Germline V gene sequence: CDR1 SNHLY, CDR2 FYNNEI. This CDR3 spans 15 amino acids. CDR3 sequence (DNA): TGTGCCAGCAGTGAAGACAGGCTATCGTACACTGAAGCTTTCTTT. Encoded protein: CASSEDRLSYTEAFF.

There are a few counts of this clone. The CDR3 spells CSVMNTEAFF. The CDR3 DNA reads TGCAGCGTTATGAACACTGAAGCTTTCTTT. The chain is built from TRBV29-1 and TRBJ1-1; no clear D gene. This CDR3 spans 10 amino acids. The germline V gene has CDR1 SQVTM and CDR2 ANQGSEA. V was pared by 5 bases and J by 0 bases, with 1 base between.

The chain carries TRBV29-1 and TRBJ2-2, with TRBD1 matching over 7 bases. Germline loops: CDR1 SQVTM, CDR2 ANQGSEA. V shed 7 bases and J 2 bases; nucleotides not matched to a gene: 4. The CDR3 loop spans 13 amino acids. The CDR3 spells CSGGQINTGELFF. CDR3 DNA: TGCAGCGGGGGACAGATTAACACCGGGGAGCTGTTTTTT.

This chain links TRBV30 with TRBJ1-4; tentative D call: TRBD1 (5 bases). Trimming took 0 bases from V and 7 from J, leaving 15 bases between them. The CDR3 covers 15 residues. Germline V gives CDR1 GTSNPN, CDR2 SVGIG (reference sequence). The CDR3: CAWSVVGGGGEKLFF. CDR3 DNA: TGTGCCTGGAGTGTAGTGGGCGGCGGGGGTGAAAAACTGTTTTTT.

This clone was found a few times. The V and J genes are TRBV14 and TRBJ2-5, with D hard to call. From germline, CDR1 is SGHDN and CDR2 FVKESK. The CDR3 totals 12 residues. V lost 8 bases and J lost 8, with 15 bases in between. This CDR3 is CASSLSRKTQYF. CDR3 bases: TGTGCCAGCTCTTTAAGCCGAAAAACCCAGTACTTC. The whole variable domain, filled in from reference TRBV14 and TRBJ2-5, reads EAGVTQFPSHSVIEKGQTVTLRCDPISGHDNLYWYRRVMGKEIKFLLHFVKESKQDESGMPNNRFLAERTGGTYSTLKVQPAELEDSGVYFCASSLSRKTQYFGPGTRLLVL.

V usage is TRBV4-3 and J usage is TRBJ1-2, with D unclear. V lost 1 base to trimming and J lost 6 bases, with 12 bases between them. The CDR3 loop spans 14 amino acids. Germline CDR1 LGHNA, CDR2 YSLEER. The CDR3 DNA follows: TGCGCCAGCAGCCAAGTGTCTAACTACAATGGCTACACCTTC. This translates into CASSQVSNYNGYTF.